This TCR beta chain is drawn from a study of CD4+ T cells in melanoma. Study observations and caveats: Neoantigen-specific CD4+ T cells in melanoma reportedly had diverse differentiation states. A reported correlation linked neoantigen-specific CD4+ T cells to CD8+, macrophage and B cell function.

Profiling relied on immunoSEQ multiplex PCR, and the TCRdb table lists in-frame clones only, not all of them. The data hold 140,000 or so clones, with about 90% observed a single time. Notes on this clone: Its specificity is not known. Different DNA sequences within this sample yield the same CDR3.

CDR3 length: 11 residues. Germline CDR1 is SEHNR and CDR2 is FQNEAQ (reference sequence). Trimming stripped 4 bases from V and 6 bases from J, with 5 bases between. This TCR came from a human donor with melanoma. This sequence joins TRBV7-9 and TRBJ2-3, with unresolved D. The CDR3 nucleotides read TGTGCCAGCAGCTGGGCCGATACGCAGTATTTT. It specifies CASSWADTQYF.